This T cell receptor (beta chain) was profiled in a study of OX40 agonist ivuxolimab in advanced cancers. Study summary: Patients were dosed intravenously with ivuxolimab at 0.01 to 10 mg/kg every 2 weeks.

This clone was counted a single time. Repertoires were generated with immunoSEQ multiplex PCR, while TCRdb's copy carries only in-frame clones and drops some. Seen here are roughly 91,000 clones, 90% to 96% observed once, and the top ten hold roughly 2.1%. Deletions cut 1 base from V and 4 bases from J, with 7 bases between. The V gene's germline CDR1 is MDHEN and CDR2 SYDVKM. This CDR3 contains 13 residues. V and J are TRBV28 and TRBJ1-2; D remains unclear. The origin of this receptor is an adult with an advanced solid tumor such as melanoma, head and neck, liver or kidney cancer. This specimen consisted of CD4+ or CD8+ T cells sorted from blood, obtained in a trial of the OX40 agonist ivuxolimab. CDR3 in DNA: TGTGCCAGCAGTTTATCGGAGTTCTATGGCTACACCTTC. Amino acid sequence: CASSLSEFYGYTF.